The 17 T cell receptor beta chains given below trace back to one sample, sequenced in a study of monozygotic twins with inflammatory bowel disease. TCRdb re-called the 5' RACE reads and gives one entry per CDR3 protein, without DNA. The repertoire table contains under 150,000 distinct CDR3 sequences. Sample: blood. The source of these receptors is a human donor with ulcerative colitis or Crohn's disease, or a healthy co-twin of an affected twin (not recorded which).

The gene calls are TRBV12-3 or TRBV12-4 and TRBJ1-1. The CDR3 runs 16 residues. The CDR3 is CASSLSRTWANTEAFF.

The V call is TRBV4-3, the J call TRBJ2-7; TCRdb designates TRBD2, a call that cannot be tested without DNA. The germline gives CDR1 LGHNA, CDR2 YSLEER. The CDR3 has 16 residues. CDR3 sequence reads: CASSPHSGTSGYEQYF.

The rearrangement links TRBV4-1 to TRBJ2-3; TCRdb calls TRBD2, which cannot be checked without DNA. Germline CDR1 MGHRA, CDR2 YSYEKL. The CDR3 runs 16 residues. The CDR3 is CASSLGGLSTTDTQYF.

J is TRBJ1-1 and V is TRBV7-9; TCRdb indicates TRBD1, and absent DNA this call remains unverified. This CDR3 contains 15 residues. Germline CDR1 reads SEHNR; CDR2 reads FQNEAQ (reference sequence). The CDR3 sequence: CASSSPRGMNTEAFF.

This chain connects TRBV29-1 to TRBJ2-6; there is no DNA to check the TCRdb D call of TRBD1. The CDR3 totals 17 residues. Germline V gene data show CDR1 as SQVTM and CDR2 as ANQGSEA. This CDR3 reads CSVGGTGDFSGANVLTF.

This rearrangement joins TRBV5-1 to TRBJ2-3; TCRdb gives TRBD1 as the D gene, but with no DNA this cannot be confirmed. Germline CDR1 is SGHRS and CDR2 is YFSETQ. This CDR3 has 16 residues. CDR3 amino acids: CASSLRTVSFTDTQYF.

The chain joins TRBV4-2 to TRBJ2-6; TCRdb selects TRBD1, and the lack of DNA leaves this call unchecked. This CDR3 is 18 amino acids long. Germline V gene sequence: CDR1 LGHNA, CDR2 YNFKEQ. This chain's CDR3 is CASSRSGTGGDGANVLTF.

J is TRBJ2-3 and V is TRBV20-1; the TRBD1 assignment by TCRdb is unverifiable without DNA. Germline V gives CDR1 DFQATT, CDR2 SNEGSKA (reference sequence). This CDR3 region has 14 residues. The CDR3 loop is CSASWGDITDTQYF.

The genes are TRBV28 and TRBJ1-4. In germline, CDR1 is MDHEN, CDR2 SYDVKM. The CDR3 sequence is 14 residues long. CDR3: CASSFLAGVEKLFF.

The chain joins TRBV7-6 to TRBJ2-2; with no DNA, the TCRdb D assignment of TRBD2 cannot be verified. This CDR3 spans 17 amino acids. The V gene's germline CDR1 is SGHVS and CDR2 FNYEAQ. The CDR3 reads CASSLEAKTDYTGELFF.

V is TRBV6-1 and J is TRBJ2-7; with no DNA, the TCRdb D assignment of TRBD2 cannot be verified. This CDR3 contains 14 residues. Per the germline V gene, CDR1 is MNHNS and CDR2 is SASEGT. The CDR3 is CASSVRAFTYEQYF.

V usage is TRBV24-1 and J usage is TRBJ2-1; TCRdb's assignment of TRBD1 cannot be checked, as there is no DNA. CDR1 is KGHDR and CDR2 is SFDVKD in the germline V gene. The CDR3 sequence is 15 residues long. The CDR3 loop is CATSDSRGDHNEQFF.

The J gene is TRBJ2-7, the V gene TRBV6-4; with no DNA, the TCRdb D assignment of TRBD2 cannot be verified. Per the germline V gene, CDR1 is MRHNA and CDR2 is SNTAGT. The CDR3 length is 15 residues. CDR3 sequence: CASSATSGGAYEQYF.

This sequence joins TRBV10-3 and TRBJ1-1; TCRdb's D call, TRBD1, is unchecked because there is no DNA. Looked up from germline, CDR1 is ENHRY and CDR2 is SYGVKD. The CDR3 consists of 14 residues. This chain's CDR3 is CAIRALDRNTEAFF.

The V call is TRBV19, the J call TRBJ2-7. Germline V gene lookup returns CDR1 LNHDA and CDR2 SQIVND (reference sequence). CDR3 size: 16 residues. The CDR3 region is CASSIDLETHSYEQYF.

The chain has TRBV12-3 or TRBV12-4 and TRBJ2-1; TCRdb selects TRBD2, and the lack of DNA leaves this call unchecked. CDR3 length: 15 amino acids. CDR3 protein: CASSERARTYNEQFF.

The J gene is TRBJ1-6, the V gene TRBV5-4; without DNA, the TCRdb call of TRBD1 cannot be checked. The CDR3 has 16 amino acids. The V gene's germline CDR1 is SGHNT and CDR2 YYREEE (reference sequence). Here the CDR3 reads CASSFLTGPRDSPLHF.